This T cell receptor (beta chain) was captured in a study of OX40 agonist ivuxolimab in advanced cancers. Background on the study: Dose-escalation patients were diagnosed with hepatocellular carcinoma, melanoma, renal cell cancer or head and neck cancer.

Measured with immunoSEQ multiplex PCR; TCRdb has only the in-frame clones, and not every one. The data show 65,000 to 90,000 clones, 65% to 90% seen once. The V gene's germline CDR1 is GTSNPN and CDR2 SVGIG (reference sequence). The V gene lost 1 base and the J gene lost 6 bases, with 6 bases spanning the gap. This CDR3 has 11 residues. This rearrangement joins TRBV30 to TRBJ1-1; a possible D gene is TRBD1 (5 bases). This TCR was recovered from an adult with an advanced solid tumor such as melanoma, head and neck, liver or kidney cancer. Here the sequenced sample was CD4+ or CD8+ T cells sorted from blood, taken in a trial of the OX40 agonist ivuxolimab. CDR3 amino acids: CAWSAGAEAFF. CDR3 DNA sequence: TGTGCCTGGAGTGCGGGGGCTGAAGCTTTCTTT. Drawing the rest from reference TRBV30 and TRBJ1-1, the complete variable domain is SQTIHQWPATLVQPVGSPLSLECTVEGTSNPNLYWYRQAAGRGLQLLFYSVGIGQISSEVPQNLSASRPQDRQFILSSKKLLLSDSGFYLCAWSAGAEAFFGQGTRLTVV.